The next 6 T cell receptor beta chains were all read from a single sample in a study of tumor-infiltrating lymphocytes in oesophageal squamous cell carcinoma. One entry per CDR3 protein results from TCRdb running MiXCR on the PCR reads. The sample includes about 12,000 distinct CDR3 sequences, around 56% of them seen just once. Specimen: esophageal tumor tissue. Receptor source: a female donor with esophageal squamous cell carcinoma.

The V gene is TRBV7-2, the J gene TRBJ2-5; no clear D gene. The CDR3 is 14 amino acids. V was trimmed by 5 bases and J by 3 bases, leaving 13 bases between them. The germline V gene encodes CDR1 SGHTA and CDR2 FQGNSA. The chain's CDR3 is CASSPRLSEETQYF. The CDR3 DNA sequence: TGTGCCAGCAGCCCGAGACTTTCGGAAGAGACCCAGTACTTC.

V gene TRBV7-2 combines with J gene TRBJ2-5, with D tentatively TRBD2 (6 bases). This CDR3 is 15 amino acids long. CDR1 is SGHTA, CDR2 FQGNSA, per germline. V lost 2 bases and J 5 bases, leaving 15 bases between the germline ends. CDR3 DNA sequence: TGTGCCAGCAGCTTACGGAGGGTAGGACGGGAGACCCAGTACTTC. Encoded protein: CASSLRRVGRETQYF. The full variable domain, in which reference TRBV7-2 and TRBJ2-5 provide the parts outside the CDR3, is GAGVSQSPSNKVTEKGKDVELRCDPISGHTALYWYRQSLGQGLEFLIYFQGNSAPDKSGLPSDRFSAERTGGSVSTLTIQRTQQEDSAVYLCASSLRRVGRETQYFGPGTRLLVL.

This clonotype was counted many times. The CDR3 DNA follows: TGTGCCAGCAGCTTAAGACTCAGCCAAGAGACCCAGTACTTC. It codes for CASSLRLSQETQYF. The chain couples TRBV7-2 to TRBJ2-5, with D unresolved. The CDR3 loop spans 14 amino acids. CDR1 and CDR2 from the germline V gene are SGHTA and FQGNSA. V was clipped by 2 bases and J by 1 base, with 8 bases between them.

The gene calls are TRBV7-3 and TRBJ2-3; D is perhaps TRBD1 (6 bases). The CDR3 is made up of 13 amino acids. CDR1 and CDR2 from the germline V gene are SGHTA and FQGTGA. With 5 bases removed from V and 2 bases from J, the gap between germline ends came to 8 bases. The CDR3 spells CASSTGPTDTQYF. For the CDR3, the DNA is TGTGCCAGCAGCACAGGGCCCACAGATACGCAGTATTTT.

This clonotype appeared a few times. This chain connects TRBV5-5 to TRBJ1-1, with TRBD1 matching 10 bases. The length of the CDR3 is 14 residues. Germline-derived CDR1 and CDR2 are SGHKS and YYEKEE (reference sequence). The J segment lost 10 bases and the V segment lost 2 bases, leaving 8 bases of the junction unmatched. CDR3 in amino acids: CASSFDRGLAGAFF. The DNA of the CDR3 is TGTGCCAGCAGCTTCGACAGGGGGCTTGCTGGAGCTTTCTTT.

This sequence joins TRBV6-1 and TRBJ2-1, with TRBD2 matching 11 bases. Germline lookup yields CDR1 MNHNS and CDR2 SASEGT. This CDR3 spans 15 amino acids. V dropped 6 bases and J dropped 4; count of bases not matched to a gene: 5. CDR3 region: CASRLTSGGYNEQFF. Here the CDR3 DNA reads TGTGCCAGCAGACTTACTAGCGGGGGATACAATGAGCAGTTCTTC.